A selection of T cell receptor beta chains follows, all from one sample in a study of PD-1 blockade in classical Hodgkin lymphoma. Assay: immunoSEQ multiplex PCR; the TCRdb copy retains only in-frame clones and omits some. The sample holds roughly 7,000 clones; about four fifths are singletons and the top ten take roughly 7.4%. Sequenced: peripheral blood mononuclear cells (PBMCs). Receptor source: a human donor with classical Hodgkin lymphoma. Each CDR3 is given with its conserved first and last residue. Fields, in order: D gene, V gene, J gene, clone size, CDR3 protein, CDR3 DNA. The D gene is left open where the match is weak. Only some rows state a clone size, as once, few, many or a class for expanded clones.

TRBD1	TRBV2	TRBJ2-5	-	CASSEDRGREETQYF	TGTGCCAGCAGTGAAGACAGGGGGCGTGAAGAGACCCAGTACTTC
-	TRBV6-6	TRBJ2-5	-	CASSYRQGETQYF	TGTGCCAGCAGTTACAGGCAGGGGGAGACCCAGTACTTC
-	TRBV6-1	TRBJ1-6	-	CASSEAFAGTPLHF	TGTGCCAGCAGTGAAGCCTTCGCCGGGACACCCCTCCACTTT
TRBD1	TRBV5-1	TRBJ2-7	-	CASSSKGTADYEQYF	TGCGCCAGCAGCTCCAAGGGGACAGCTGACTACGAGCAGTACTTC
-	TRBV19	TRBJ1-1	-	CASSMSTDMNTEAFF	TGTGCCAGTAGTATGTCAACAGACATGAACACTGAAGCTTTCTTT
-	TRBV30	TRBJ1-1	-	CAWSVKGMNTEAFF	TGTGCCTGGAGTGTAAAGGGGATGAACACTGAAGCTTTCTTT
TRBD1	TRBV6-5	TRBJ1-2	-	CASSYSMTGSWYGYTF	TGTGCCAGCAGTTACTCGATGACAGGGTCCTGGTATGGCTACACCTTC
TRBD1	TRBV6-4	TRBJ2-2	-	CASRQGQETGELFF	TGTGCCAGCCGACAGGGGCAAGAAACCGGGGAGCTGTTTTTT
-	TRBV5-1	TRBJ1-1	-	CASSLGGGSTEAFF	TGCGCCAGCAGCTTGGGTGGAGGTAGCACTGAAGCTTTCTTT
TRBD1	TRBV4-1	TRBJ1-6	-	CASSPVGTDNSPLHF	TGCGCCAGCAGCCCCGTCGGGACAGATAATTCACCCCTCCACTTT
TRBD1	TRBV6-1	TRBJ2-2	few	CASTGQGETGELFF	TGTGCCAGCACCGGACAGGGTGAGACCGGGGAGCTGTTTTTT
-	TRBV7-3	TRBJ2-2	once	CASSSAGTGELFF	TGTGCCAGCAGCTCCGCGGGCACCGGGGAGCTGTTTTTT
-	TRBV30	TRBJ1-1	-	CAWSPGGERSFF	TGTGCCTGGAGTCCCGGGGGGGAGAGATCTTTCTTT
-	TRBV5-1	TRBJ2-5	-	CASSLGWTEQETQYF	TGCGCCAGCAGCTTAGGTTGGACAGAACAAGAGACCCAGTACTTC
-	TRBV5-6	TRBJ2-7	few	CASSLGREVAYEQYF	TGTGCCAGCAGCTTGGGCAGGGAGGTTGCCTACGAGCAGTACTTC
-	TRBV9	TRBJ2-3	-	CASSVVGASDTQYF	TGTGCCAGCAGCGTAGTGGGGGCGTCAGATACGCAGTATTTT
-	TRBV12-5	TRBJ2-3	-	CASRWGTDTQYF	TGTGCTAGTAGATGGGGCACAGATACGCAGTATTTT
-	TRBV6-1	TRBJ1-1	-	CASSEDRGDTEAFF	TGTGCCAGCAGTGAAGACCGTGGTGACACTGAAGCTTTCTTT
-	TRBV30	TRBJ1-1	once	CAWSVGRGDAAFF	TGTGCCTGGAGTGTAGGTAGAGGGGACGCAGCTTTCTTT
TRBD2	TRBV6-1	TRBJ2-3	once	CASSGTSGRLPTDTQYF	TGTGCCAGCAGTGGTACTAGCGGGAGGCTCCCCACAGATACGCAGTATTTT
-	TRBV7-8	TRBJ2-5	-	CASSRGWSETQYF	TGTGCCAGCAGCCGAGGATGGTCTGAGACCCAGTACTTC
-	TRBV2	TRBJ1-6	-	CASEGGGRSPLHF	TGTGCCAGTGAGGGAGGGGGTAGATCACCCCTCCACTTT
-	TRBV7-9	TRBJ1-1	-	CASSLRPGPPNTEAFF	TGTGCCAGCAGCTTGAGACCGGGACCGCCGAACACTGAAGCTTTCTTT
-	TRBV18	TRBJ1-1	once	CASSPGQNEAFF	TGTGCCAGCTCACCCGGACAGAATGAAGCTTTCTTT
-	TRBV2	TRBJ1-6	-	CASGDTYNSPLHF	TGTGCCAGCGGGGACACATATAATTCACCCCTCCACTTT
-	TRBV6-4	TRBJ2-1	-	CASSEAAGTYNEQFF	TGTGCCAGCAGTGAAGCGGCAGGAACCTACAATGAGCAGTTCTTC
-	TRBV6-1	TRBJ1-2	-	CASSERNYGYTF	TGTGCCAGCAGTGAAAGAAACTATGGCTACACCTTC
TRBD1	TRBV30	TRBJ1-6	-	CAWLRSDRGYNSPLHF	TGTGCCTGGCTACGGTCCGACAGGGGTTATAATTCACCCCTCCACTTT
TRBD2	TRBV6-5	TRBJ2-1	-	CASSFLFSGRAHEQFF	TGTGCCAGCAGTTTCCTATTTAGCGGGAGGGCCCATGAGCAGTTCTTC
-	TRBV4-1	TRBJ1-4	-	CASSQERGMVEKLFF	TGCGCCAGCAGCCAAGAGAGAGGTATGGTGGAAAAACTGTTTTTT
TRBD1	TRBV7-6	TRBJ1-4	-	CASSWGQDSEKLFF	TGTGCCAGCAGTTGGGGACAGGATAGTGAAAAACTGTTTTTT
TRBD1	TRBV2	TRBJ1-5	-	CASSWDSHQPQHF	TGTGCCAGCAGTTGGGACAGCCATCAGCCCCAGCATTTT
-	TRBV20-1	TRBJ2-7	-	CSAPLSYEQYF	TGCAGTGCTCCCCTCTCCTACGAGCAGTACTTC
TRBD2	TRBV5-6	TRBJ2-3	-	CASSYGLAGGDTQYF	TGTGCCAGCAGCTACGGACTAGCGGGAGGAGATACGCAGTATTTT
-	TRBV18	TRBJ2-7	-	CASSPGTFEGGEQYF	TGTGCCAGCTCTCCCGGAACTTTCGAAGGGGGTGAGCAGTACTTC